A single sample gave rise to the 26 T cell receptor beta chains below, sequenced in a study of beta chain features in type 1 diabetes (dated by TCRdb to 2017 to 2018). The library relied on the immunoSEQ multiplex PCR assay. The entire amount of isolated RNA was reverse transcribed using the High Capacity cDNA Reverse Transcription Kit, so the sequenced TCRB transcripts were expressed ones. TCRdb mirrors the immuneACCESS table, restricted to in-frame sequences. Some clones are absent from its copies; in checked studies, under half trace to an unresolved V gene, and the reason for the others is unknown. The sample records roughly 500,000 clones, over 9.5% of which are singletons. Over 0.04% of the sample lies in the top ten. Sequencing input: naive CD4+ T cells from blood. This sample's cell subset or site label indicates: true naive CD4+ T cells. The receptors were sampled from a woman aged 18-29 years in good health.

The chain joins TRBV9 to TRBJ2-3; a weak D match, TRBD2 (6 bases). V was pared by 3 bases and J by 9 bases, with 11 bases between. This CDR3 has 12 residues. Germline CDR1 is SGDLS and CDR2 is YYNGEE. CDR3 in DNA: TGTGCCAGCAGCGGGTTTCGGGGGACGCAGTATTTT. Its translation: CASSGFRGTQYF. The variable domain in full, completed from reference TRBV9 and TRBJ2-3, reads DSGVTQTPKHLITATGQRVTLRCSPRSGDLSVYWYQQSLDQGLQFLIQYYNGEERAKGNILERFSAQQFPDLHSELNLSSLELGDSALYFCASSGFRGTQYFGPGTRLTVL.

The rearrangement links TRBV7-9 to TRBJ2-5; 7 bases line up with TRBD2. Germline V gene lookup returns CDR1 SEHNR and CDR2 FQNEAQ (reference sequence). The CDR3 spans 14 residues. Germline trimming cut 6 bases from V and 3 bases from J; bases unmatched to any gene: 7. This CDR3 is CASRHSAGEETQYF. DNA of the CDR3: TGTGCCAGCAGACACTCGGCGGGAGAAGAGACCCAGTACTTC.

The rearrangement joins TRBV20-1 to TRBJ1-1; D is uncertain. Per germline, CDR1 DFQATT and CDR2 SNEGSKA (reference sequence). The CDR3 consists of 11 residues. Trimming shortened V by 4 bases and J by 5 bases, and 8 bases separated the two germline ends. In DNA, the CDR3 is TGCAGTGCTAAGGCGTGGACTGAAGCTTTCTTT. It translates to CSAKAWTEAFF.

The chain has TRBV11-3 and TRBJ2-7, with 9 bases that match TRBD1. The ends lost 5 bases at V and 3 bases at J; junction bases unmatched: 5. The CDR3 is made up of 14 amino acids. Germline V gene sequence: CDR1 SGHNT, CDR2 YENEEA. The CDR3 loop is CASSPSTGGYEQYV. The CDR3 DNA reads TGTGCCAGCAGCCCCTCGACAGGGGGCTACGAGCAGTACGTC.

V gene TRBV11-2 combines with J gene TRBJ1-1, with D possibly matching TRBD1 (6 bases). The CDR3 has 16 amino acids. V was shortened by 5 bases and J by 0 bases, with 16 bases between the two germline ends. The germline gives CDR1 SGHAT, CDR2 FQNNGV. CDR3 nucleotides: TGTGCCAGCAGCCCGGGGACAAGTTTCATGAACACTGAAGCTTTCTTT. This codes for CASSPGTSFMNTEAFF.

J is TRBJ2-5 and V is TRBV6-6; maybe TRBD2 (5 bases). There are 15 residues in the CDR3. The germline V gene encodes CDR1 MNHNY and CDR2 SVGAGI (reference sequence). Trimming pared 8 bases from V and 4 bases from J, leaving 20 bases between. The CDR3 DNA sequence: TGTGCCAGCGGCGAGGGTACGGGTTTCCGAGAGACCCAGTACTTC. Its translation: CASGEGTGFRETQYF.

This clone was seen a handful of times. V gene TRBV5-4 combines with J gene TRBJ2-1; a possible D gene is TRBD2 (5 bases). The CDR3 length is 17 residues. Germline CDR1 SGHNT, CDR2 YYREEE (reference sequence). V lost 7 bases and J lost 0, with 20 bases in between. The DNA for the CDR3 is TGTGCCAGCCCGTCTGAGGGCGTCATAAGCTCCTACAATGAGCAGTTCTTC. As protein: CASPSEGVISSYNEQFF.

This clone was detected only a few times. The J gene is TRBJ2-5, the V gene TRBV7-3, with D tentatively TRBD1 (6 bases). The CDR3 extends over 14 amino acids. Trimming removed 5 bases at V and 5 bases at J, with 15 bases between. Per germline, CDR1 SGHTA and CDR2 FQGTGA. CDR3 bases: TGTGCCAGCAGCATTCAGGGGTGGGACGAGACCCAGTACTTC. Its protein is CASSIQGWDETQYF.

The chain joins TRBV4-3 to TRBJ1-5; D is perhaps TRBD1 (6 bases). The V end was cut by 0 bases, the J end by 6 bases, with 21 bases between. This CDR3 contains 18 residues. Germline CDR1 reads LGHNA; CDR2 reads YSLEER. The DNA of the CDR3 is TGCGCCAGCAGCCAAGACTGGCAGGGGCCGGTCAGTAGTCAGCCCCAGCATTTT. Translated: CASSQDWQGPVSSQPQHF.

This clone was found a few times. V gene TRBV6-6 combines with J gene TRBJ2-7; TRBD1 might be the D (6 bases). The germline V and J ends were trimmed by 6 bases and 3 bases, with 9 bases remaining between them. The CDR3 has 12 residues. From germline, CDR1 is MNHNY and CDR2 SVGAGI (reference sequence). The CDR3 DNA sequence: TGTGCCAGCAGCCAACAGGGCTACGAGCAGTACGTC. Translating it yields CASSQQGYEQYV.

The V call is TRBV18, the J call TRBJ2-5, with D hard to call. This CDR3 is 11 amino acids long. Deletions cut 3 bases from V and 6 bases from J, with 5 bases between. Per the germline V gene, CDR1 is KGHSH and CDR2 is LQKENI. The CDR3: CASSPEQTQYF. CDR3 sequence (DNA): TGTGCCAGCTCACCGGAACAGACCCAGTACTTC.

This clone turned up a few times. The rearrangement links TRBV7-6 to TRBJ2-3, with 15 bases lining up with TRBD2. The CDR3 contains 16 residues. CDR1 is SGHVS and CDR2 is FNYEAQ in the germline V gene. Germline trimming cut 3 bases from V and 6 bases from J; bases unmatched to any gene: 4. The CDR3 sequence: CASSFLGLAGGDTQYF. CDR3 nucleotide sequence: TGTGCCAGCAGCTTCCTAGGACTAGCGGGAGGGGATACGCAGTATTTT.

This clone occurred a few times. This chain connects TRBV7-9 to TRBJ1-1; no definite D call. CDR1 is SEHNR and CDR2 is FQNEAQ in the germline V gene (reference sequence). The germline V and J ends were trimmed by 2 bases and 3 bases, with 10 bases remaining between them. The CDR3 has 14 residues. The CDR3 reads CASSLNRQYTEAFF. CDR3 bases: TGTGCCAGCAGCTTAAATCGGCAGTACACTGAAGCTTTCTTT. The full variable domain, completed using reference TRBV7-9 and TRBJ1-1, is DTGVSQNPRHKITKRGQNVTFRCDPISEHNRLYWYRQTLGQGPEFLTYFQNEAQLEKSRLLSDRFSAERPKGSFSTLEIQRTEQGDSAMYLCASSLNRQYTEAFFGQGTRLTVV.

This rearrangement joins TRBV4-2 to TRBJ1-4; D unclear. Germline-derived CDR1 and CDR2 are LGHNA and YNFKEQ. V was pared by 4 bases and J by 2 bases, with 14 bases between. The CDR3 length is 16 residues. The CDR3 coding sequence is TGTGCCAGCAGCCCCCGATGGCGGGTGACTAATGAAAAACTGTTTTTT. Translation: CASSPRWRVTNEKLFF.

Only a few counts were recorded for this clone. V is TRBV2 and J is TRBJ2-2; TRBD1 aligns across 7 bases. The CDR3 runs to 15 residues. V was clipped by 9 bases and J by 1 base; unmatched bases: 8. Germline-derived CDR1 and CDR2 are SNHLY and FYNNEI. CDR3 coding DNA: TGTGCCAGACAAGGGACAGCCCTGAACACCGGGGAGCTGTTTTTT. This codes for CARQGTALNTGELFF.

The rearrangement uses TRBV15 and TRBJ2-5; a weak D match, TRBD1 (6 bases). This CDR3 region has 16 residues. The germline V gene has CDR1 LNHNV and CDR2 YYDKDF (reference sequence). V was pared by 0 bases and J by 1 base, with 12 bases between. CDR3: CATSRDIRQVQETQYF. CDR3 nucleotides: TGTGCCACCAGCAGAGATATAAGACAGGTCCAAGAGACCCAGTACTTC.

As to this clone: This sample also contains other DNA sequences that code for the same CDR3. CDR3: CASSPAGLNYGYTF. The CDR3 nucleotides are TGTGCCAGCTCACCGGCCGGGCTTAACTATGGCTACACCTTC. The rearrangement joins TRBV18 to TRBJ1-2; D gene ambiguous. This CDR3 is built from 14 residues. The germline V gene has CDR1 KGHSH and CDR2 LQKENI. The V gene lost 3 bases and the J gene lost 1 base, with 9 bases spanning the gap.

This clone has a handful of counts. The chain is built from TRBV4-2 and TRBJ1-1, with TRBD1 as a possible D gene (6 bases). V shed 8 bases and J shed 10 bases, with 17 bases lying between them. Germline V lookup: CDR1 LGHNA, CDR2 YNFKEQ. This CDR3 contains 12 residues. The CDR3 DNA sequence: TGTGCCAGCTCGATCGACAGGCGCGGAGCTTTCTTT. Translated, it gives CASSIDRRGAFF.

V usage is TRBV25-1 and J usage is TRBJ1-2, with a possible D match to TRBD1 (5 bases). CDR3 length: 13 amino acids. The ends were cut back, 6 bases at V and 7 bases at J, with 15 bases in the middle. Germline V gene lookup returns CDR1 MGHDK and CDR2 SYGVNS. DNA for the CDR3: TGTGCCAGCAGGCCCAGCGGGGGATCTGGCTACACCTTC. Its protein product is CASRPSGGSGYTF.

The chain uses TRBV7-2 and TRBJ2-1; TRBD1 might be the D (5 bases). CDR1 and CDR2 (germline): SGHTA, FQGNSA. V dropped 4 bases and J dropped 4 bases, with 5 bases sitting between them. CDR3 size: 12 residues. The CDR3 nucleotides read TGTGCCAGCAGCTCAGGGTACAATGAGCAGTTCTTC. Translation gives CASSSGYNEQFF.

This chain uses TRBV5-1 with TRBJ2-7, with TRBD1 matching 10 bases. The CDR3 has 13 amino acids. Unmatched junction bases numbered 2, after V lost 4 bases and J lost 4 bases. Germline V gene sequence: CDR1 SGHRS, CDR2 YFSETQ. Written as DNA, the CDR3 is TGCGCCAGCAGCCCGGACAGGGGGTACGAGCAGTACGTC. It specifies CASSPDRGYEQYV.

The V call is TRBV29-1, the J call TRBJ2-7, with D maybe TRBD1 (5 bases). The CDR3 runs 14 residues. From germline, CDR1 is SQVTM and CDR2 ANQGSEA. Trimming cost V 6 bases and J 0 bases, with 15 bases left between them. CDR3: CSVWARASSYEQYF. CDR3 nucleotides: TGCAGCGTGTGGGCCAGGGCAAGCTCCTACGAGCAGTACTTC.

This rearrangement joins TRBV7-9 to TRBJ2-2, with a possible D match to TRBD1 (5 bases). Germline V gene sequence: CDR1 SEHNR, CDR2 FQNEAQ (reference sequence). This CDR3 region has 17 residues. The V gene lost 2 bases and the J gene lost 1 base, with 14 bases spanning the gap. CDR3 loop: CASSLRTSTQNTGELFF. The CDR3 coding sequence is TGTGCCAGCAGCTTACGGACATCCACCCAGAACACCGGGGAGCTGTTTTTT. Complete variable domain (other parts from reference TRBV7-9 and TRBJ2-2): DTGVSQNPRHKITKRGQNVTFRCDPISEHNRLYWYRQTLGQGPEFLTYFQNEAQLEKSRLLSDRFSAERPKGSFSTLEIQRTEQGDSAMYLCASSLRTSTQNTGELFFGEGSRLTVL.

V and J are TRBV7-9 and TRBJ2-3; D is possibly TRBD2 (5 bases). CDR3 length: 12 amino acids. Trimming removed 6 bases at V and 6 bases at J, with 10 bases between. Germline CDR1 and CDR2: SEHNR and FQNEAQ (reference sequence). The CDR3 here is CASRRVSDTQYF. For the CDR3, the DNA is TGTGCCAGCAGGAGGGTATCGGATACGCAGTATTTT.

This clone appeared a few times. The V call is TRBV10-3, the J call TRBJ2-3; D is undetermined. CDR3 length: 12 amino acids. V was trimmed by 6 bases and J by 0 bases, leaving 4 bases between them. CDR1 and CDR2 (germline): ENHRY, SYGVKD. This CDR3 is CAIRSSTDTQYF. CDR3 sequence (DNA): TGTGCCATCAGGTCAAGCACAGATACGCAGTATTTT.

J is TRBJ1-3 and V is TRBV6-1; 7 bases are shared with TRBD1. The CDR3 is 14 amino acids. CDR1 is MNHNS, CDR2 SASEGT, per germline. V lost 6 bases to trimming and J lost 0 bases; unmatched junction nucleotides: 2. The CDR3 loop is CASRTGYSGNTIYF. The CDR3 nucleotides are TGTGCCAGCAGGACAGGGTACTCTGGAAACACCATATATTTT.